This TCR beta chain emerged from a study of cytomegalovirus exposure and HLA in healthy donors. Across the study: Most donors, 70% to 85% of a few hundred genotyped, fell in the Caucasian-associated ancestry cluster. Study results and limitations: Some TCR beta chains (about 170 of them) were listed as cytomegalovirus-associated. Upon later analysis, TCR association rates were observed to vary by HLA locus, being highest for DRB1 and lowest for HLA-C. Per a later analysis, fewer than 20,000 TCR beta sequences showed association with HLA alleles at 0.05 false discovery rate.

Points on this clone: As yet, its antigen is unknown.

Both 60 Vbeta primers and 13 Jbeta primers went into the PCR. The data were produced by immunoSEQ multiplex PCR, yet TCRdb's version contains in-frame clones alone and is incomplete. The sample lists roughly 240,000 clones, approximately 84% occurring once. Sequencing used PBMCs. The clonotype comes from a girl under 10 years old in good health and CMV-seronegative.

The CDR3 sequence: CASRLTGFTEAFF. CDR3 nucleotide sequence: TGTGCCAGCAGATTGACAGGCTTCACTGAAGCTTTCTTT. The rearrangement links TRBV6-5 to TRBJ1-1; maybe TRBD1 (6 bases). The V end lost 6 bases, the J end lost 4 bases, and 12 bases lay between the germline ends. Germline V CDR1 and CDR2: MNHEY, SVGAGI. The CDR3 contains 13 residues.